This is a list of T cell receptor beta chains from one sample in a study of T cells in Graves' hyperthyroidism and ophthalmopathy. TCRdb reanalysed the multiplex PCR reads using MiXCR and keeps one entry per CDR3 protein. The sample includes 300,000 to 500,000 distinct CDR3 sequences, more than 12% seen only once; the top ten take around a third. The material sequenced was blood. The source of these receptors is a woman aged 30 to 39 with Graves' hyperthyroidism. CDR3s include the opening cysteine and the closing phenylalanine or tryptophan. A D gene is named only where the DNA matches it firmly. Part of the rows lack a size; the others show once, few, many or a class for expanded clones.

TGTGCCAGCAGCCAAGTGGGTAGCGGAGAGCAGTTCTTC	CASSQVGSGEQFF	TRBV3-1	-	many	13	TRBJ2-1
TGTGCTAGTAGGGACACTGCCGGTACGCAGTATTTT	CASRDTAGTQYF	TRBV12-5	-	few	12	TRBJ2-3
TGTGCCAGCAGCTCCGGGACTAGCGGGACAACCTACGAGCAGTACTTC	CASSSGTSGTTYEQYF	TRBV7-2	TRBD2	many	16	TRBJ2-7
TGTGCCAGCAGCTTGAATCCCGGGCAATACTTCCAAGAGACCCAGTACTTC	CASSLNPGQYFQETQYF	TRBV5-5	-	many	17	TRBJ2-5
TGTGCCAGCACCAGGGACAATGAGCAGTTCTTC	CASTRDNEQFF	TRBV2	-	few	11	TRBJ2-1
TGTGCCACCAGTGGCCGGTCACGGGAGGGCCCCGATACGCAGTATTTT	CATSGRSREGPDTQYF	TRBV24-1	TRBD2	many	16	TRBJ2-3
TGTGCCAGCAGTGCGGACTCGGGGACTGGGCAGCCCCAGCATTTT	CASSADSGTGQPQHF	TRBV2	-	many	15	TRBJ1-5
TGTGCCAGTAGTATCGTCGGGGTGAGTGGCTACACCTTC	CASSIVGVSGYTF	TRBV19	-	-	13	TRBJ1-2
TGTGCCAGCAGCCCCCGACACCGACTAGCGGGAGGGCCGGGCACAGATACGCAGTATTTT	CASSPRHRLAGGPGTDTQYF	TRBV7-9	TRBD2	-	20	TRBJ2-3
TGTGCCAGCAGTTTGCCCTCCCATCCCCAGCATTTT	CASSLPSHPQHF	TRBV28	-	few	12	TRBJ1-5
TGTGCCAGCAGCTCAATGGGACTCCTCGAGCAGTACTTC	CASSSMGLLEQYF	TRBV7-9	-	few	13	TRBJ2-7
TGTGCCACAAGGGTTGGCGAAACCTACAATGAGCAGTTCTTC	CATRVGETYNEQFF	TRBV10-3	-	-	14	TRBJ2-1
TGTGCCAGTAGGGGTGGGGGCGCGAGGAATGAGCAGTTCTTC	CASRGGGARNEQFF	TRBV19	-	few	14	TRBJ2-1
TGTGCCAGCAGCTCCCAGTTGGGTGGTGAGCAAGAGACCCAGTACTTC	CASSSQLGGEQETQYF	TRBV3-1	-	many	16	TRBJ2-5
TGTGCCAGCAGTTCTCCAGGACTAGCCGGGAAGAACGAGCAGTACTTC	CASSSPGLAGKNEQYF	TRBV28	TRBD2	many	16	TRBJ2-7
TGCGCCAGCAGCTTCGACACAAACTCCTACGAGCAGTACTTC	CASSFDTNSYEQYF	TRBV5-1	-	few	14	TRBJ2-7
TGTGCCAGTAACCACCGCGAGGACAGTGAAGCTTTCTTT	CASNHREDSEAFF	TRBV19	-	few	13	TRBJ1-1
TGTGCCATCAGACAGGGTCCTAATTCACCCCTCCACTTT	CAIRQGPNSPLHF	TRBV10-3	-	many	13	TRBJ1-6
TGTGCCTGGAGTAAAGGGCAGGGATACAATCAGCCCCAGCATTTT	CAWSKGQGYNQPQHF	TRBV30	-	many	15	TRBJ1-5
TGTGCCAGCAGCGTCCGGACTAGCAATGAGCAGTTCTTC	CASSVRTSNEQFF	TRBV11-2	TRBD2	-	13	TRBJ2-1
TGTGCCAGCAGTGAACCTCCTGGGACAGGGGGAGTAGAGCAGTACTTC	CASSEPPGTGGVEQYF	TRBV6-1	TRBD1	many	16	TRBJ2-7
TGTGCCAGCAGTGAAATTAGTACTGAAGCTTTCTTT	CASSEISTEAFF	TRBV2	-	many	12	TRBJ1-1
TGTGCCAGCAGTCCCCACCCGGTTACCGCCACCTACGAGCAGTACTTC	CASSPHPVTATYEQYF	TRBV27	-	-	16	TRBJ2-7
TGCAGTGCTAGCCCCGCGGCGGGAAGACACGAGCAGTACTTC	CSASPAAGRHEQYF	TRBV20-1	-	-	14	TRBJ2-7
TGTGCCAGCAGCCAAGGACCCTGGGAGCAGTACTTC	CASSQGPWEQYF	TRBV3-1	-	many	12	TRBJ2-7
TGTGCCAGCTCACCGGGACAGGAGGGCTTTGGCTACACCTTC	CASSPGQEGFGYTF	TRBV18	TRBD1	many	14	TRBJ1-2
TGTGCCAGCAGCTTAGCGACCATGGGGGGTAATGAGCAGTTCTTC	CASSLATMGGNEQFF	TRBV7-2	-	few	15	TRBJ2-1
TGTGCCAGCTTCTCCCCGTCCGGGGAGCTGTTTTTT	CASFSPSGELFF	TRBV28	-	many	12	TRBJ2-2
TGTGCCAGCAGCAACAGACTAGCGGGAGACAATGAGCAGTTCTTC	CASSNRLAGDNEQFF	TRBV7-9	TRBD2	-	15	TRBJ2-1
TGCAGCGTTGTGGACTCTACCTACGAGCAGTACTTC	CSVVDSTYEQYF	TRBV29-1	-	few	12	TRBJ2-7
TGTGCCAGCAGCTTATCGCGGGAGAAAGAATCCTACGAGCAGTACTTC	CASSLSREKESYEQYF	TRBV7-3	TRBD2	many	16	TRBJ2-7
TGCAGCGTCGACAGGGGGGGAGGCAATGAGCAGTTCTTC	CSVDRGGGNEQFF	TRBV29-1	TRBD1	-	13	TRBJ2-1
TGTGCCAGCAGCCAAGTAGTAGGTGCCTCACCCCTCCACTTT	CASSQVVGASPLHF	TRBV3-1	-	-	14	TRBJ1-6
TGTGCCAGCAGTAGCCAAGACAGGCCTTTCACTGAAGCTTTCTTT	CASSSQDRPFTEAFF	TRBV3-1	-	many	15	TRBJ1-1
TGTGCCAGTAGCGGCGCATTGGGGCAAGAAGGCCAGTACTTC	CASSGALGQEGQYF	TRBV19	-	-	14	TRBJ2-5
TGCGCCAGCAAGACAAGGAGCACAGATACGCAGTATTTT	CASKTRSTDTQYF	TRBV5-1	-	many	13	TRBJ2-3
TGCAGTGCTAGAACCGGCAGGGGGGAGTACAATGAGCAGTTCTTC	CSARTGRGEYNEQFF	TRBV20-1	-	few	15	TRBJ2-1
TGTGCCAGCAGTTACTTCCGGGGAGGGAACAATGAGCAGTTCTTC	CASSYFRGGNNEQFF	TRBV28	TRBD2	many	15	TRBJ2-1
TGCGCCAGCAGCGCAGGGGAGAGCTCCTACAATGAGCAGTTCTTC	CASSAGESSYNEQFF	TRBV5-1	-	few	15	TRBJ2-1
TGTGCCAGCAGCGTAGCAGGGGGCAACACTGAAGCTTTCTTT	CASSVAGGNTEAFF	TRBV9	TRBD1	-	14	TRBJ1-1
TGCAGTGCTAGAGTCCAGACAGAATACTACGAGCAGTACTTC	CSARVQTEYYEQYF	TRBV20-1	-	-	14	TRBJ2-7
TGTGCCAGCAGCGTCGGGCAGAACGACAATGAGCAGTTCTTC	CASSVGQNDNEQFF	TRBV9	-	many	14	TRBJ2-1
TGTGCCAGCAGGGAAGACCCCAGGTCACCCCTCCACTTT	CASREDPRSPLHF	TRBV6-1	-	-	13	TRBJ1-6
TGCAGCGTCCGACAGGGGTACTACGAGCAGTACTTC	CSVRQGYYEQYF	TRBV29-1	TRBD1	-	12	TRBJ2-7